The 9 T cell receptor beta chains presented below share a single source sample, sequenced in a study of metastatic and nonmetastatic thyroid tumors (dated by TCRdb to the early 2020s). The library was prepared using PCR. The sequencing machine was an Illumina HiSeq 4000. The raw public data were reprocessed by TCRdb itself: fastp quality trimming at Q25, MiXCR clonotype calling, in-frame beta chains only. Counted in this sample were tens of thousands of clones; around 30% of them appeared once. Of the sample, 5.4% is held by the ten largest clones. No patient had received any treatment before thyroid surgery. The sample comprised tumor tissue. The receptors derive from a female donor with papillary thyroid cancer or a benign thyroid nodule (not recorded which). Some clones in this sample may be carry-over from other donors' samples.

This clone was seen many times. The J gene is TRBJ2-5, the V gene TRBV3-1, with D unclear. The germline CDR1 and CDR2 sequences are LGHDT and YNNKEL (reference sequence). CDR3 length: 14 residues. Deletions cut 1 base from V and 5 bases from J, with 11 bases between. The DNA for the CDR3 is TGTGCCAGCAGCCAAGGCGCATCTTCGGAGACCCAGTACTTC. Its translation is CASSQGASSETQYF.

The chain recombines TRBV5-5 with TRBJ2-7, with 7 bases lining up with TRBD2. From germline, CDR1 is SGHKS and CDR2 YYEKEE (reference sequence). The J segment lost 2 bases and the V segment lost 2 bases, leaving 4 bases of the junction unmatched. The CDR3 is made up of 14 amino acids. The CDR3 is CASSFWSGAYEQYF. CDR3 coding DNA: TGTGCCAGCAGCTTTTGGAGCGGGGCCTACGAGCAGTACTTC.

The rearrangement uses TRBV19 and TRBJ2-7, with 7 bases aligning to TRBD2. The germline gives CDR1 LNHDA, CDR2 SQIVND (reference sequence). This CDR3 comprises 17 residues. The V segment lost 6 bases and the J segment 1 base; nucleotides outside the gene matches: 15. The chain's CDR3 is CASSAGGWFLNSYEQYF. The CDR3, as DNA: TGTGCCAGTAGCGCCGGGGGGTGGTTTTTGAATTCCTACGAGCAGTACTTC.

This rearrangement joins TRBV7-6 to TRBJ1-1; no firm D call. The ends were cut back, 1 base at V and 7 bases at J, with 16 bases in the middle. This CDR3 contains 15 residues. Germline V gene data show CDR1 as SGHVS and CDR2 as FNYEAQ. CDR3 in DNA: TGTGCCAGCAGCTTAGGGCTGGGCAGGCCTGATGAAGCTTTCTTT. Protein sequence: CASSLGLGRPDEAFF.

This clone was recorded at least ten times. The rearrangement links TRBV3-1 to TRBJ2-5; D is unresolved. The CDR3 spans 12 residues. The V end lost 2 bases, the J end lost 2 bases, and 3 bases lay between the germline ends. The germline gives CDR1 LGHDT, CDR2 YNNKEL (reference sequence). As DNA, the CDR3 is TGTGCCAGCAGCCAACAACAAGAGACCCAGTACTTC. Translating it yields CASSQQQETQYF.

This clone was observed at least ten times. The CDR3 nucleotides are TGTGCCAGCAGTTTATTCGGTGTAGGGAAAAATGAGCAGTTCTTC. Protein product: CASSLFGVGKNEQFF. The chain joins TRBV27 to TRBJ2-1; D remains unclear. Germline V gives CDR1 MNHEY, CDR2 SMNVEV (reference sequence). The CDR3 has 15 amino acids. Trimming removed 1 base at V and 7 bases at J, with 14 bases between.

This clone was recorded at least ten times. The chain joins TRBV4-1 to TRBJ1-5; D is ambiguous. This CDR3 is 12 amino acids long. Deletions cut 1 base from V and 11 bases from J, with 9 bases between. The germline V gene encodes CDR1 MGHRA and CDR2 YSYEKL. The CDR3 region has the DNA TGCGCCAGCAGCCAAGGTAGCGGCTCCCAGCATTTT. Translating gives CASSQGSGSQHF.

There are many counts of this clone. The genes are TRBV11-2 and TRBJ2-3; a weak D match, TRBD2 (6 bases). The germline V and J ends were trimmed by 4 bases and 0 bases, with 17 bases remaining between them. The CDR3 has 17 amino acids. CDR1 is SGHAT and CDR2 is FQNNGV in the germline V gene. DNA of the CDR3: TGTGCCAGCAGCTCACCTCTAGCGTGGCAGAGCACAGATACGCAGTATTTT. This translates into CASSSPLAWQSTDTQYF.

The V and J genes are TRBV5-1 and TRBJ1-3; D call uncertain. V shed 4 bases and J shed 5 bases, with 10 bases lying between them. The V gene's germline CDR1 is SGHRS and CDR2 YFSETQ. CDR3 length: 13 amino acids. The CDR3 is CASSADFRNTIYF. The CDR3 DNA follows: TGCGCCAGCAGCGCCGACTTCCGAAACACCATATATTTT.